The 17 T cell receptor beta chains reported below all come from one sample, sequenced in a study of blood T cell repertoires in COVID-19. Data came from immunoSEQ multiplex PCR; TCRdb stores just in-frame clones and leaves some out. The data contain tens of thousands of clones, around 86% of them seen just once; the ten biggest clones take up 20% to 30%. Sequencing was carried out using peripheral blood. These receptor sequences come from a man over 45 with active or convalescent COVID-19.

V and J are TRBV10-3 and TRBJ1-5; TRBD1 aligns across 8 bases. The CDR3 totals 18 residues. Germline values: CDR1 ENHRY, CDR2 SYGVKD. V was pared by 6 bases and J by 3 bases, with 16 bases of the junction left unmatched. CDR3 nucleotide sequence: TGTGCCATCAGGAGGTCGGTAGGACAGGGAGGCCTCAATCAGCCCCAGCATTTT. This gives the protein CAIRRSVGQGGLNQPQHF.

By proportion, this clone is medium-sized. The gene calls are TRBV9 and TRBJ1-2; D gene ambiguous. The CDR3 extends over 15 amino acids. Germline loops: CDR1 SGDLS, CDR2 YYNGEE. V was pared by 4 bases and J by 4 bases, with 17 bases between. CDR3 DNA: TGTGCCAGCAGCCCTTCCCCTGAGCTCATCTATGGCTACACCTTC. Translated, it gives CASSPSPELIYGYTF.

The J gene is TRBJ2-7, the V gene TRBV30; 8 bases are a match to TRBD1. The V gene end was trimmed by 3 bases and the J gene end by 1 base; junction bases not matched to a gene: 8. The CDR3 is 15 residues long. Germline V gene lookup returns CDR1 GTSNPN and CDR2 SVGIG (reference sequence). The CDR3 protein is CAWRKDRDFSYEQYF. The CDR3 DNA follows: TGTGCCTGGAGAAAGGACAGGGATTTTTCCTACGAGCAGTACTTC.

The chain recombines TRBV7-3 with TRBJ1-1; 7 bases line up with TRBD1. This CDR3 has 13 amino acids. CDR1 SGHTA and CDR2 FQGTGA come from the germline V gene. J was trimmed by 2 bases and V by 6 bases; bases with no gene match: 3. The CDR3 loop is CASSRQGNTEAFF. CDR3 nucleotides: TGTGCCAGCAGTAGACAGGGAAACACTGAAGCTTTCTTT.

This chain uses TRBV15 with TRBJ2-5, with D possibly matching TRBD2 (5 bases). Germline V CDR1 and CDR2: LNHNV, YYDKDF (reference sequence). The CDR3 length is 12 residues. The V and J ends lost 3 bases and 5 bases respectively, with 7 bases between them. CDR3 coding DNA: TGTGCCACCAGCAGGGACTGGGAGACCCAGTACTTC. Its protein product is CATSRDWETQYF.

V and J are TRBV15 and TRBJ2-5; 11 bases are a match to TRBD1. There are 16 residues in the CDR3. J was trimmed by 2 bases and V by 8 bases; bases with no gene match: 10. CDR1 LNHNV and CDR2 YYDKDF come from the germline V gene (reference sequence). The CDR3 region has the DNA TGTGCCACCGAGGACAGGGGGCTCCGTAGGCAAGAGACCCAGTACTTC. Its protein is CATEDRGLRRQETQYF.

The chain uses TRBV2 and TRBJ2-7; 9 bases align to TRBD1. In germline, CDR1 is SNHLY, CDR2 FYNNEI. The CDR3 is 15 amino acids. Losses at the gene ends were 5 bases for V and 2 bases for J; bases not matched to a gene: 7. The CDR3 DNA is TGTGCCAGCAGTCCAACAGGGGGCGTCGCCTACGAGCAGTACGTC. Translated: CASSPTGGVAYEQYV.

The CDR3 is CASGGRQGISYEQYV. As DNA, the CDR3 is TGTGCCAGCGGGGGACGACAGGGGATCTCCTACGAGCAGTACGTC. The rearrangement joins TRBV7-4 to TRBJ2-7, with 8 positions matching TRBD1. This CDR3 spans 15 amino acids. J lost 0 bases, V lost 8 bases, and 9 bases had no gene match. CDR1 is SGHVT and CDR2 is SQSDAQ in the germline V gene.

The chain carries TRBV24-1 and TRBJ2-2, with 8 bases lining up with TRBD2. Germline-derived CDR1 and CDR2 are KGHDR and SFDVKD. V shed 1 base and J 6 bases; nucleotides not matched to a gene: 6. CDR3 size: 16 residues. CDR3 loop: CATSDFQGLGAGELFF. In DNA form, the CDR3 reads TGTGCCACCAGTGATTTTCAGGGACTAGGGGCCGGGGAGCTGTTTTTT.

The gene calls are TRBV5-5 and TRBJ2-2, with D possibly TRBD2 on 6 matching bases. This CDR3 comprises 17 residues. Trimming left V 0 bases short and J 2 bases short, with 14 bases between. Germline assignment: CDR1 SGHKS and CDR2 YYEKEE (reference sequence). CDR3 residues: CASSLEGRSGNTGELFF. The CDR3 coding sequence is TGTGCCAGCAGCTTGGAAGGGAGGAGCGGTAACACCGGGGAGCTGTTTTTT.

The chain couples TRBV5-1 to TRBJ1-4; 9 bases match TRBD1. Germline V lookup: CDR1 SGHRS, CDR2 YFSETQ. The CDR3 is 16 residues long. V was pared by 6 bases and J by 3 bases, with 9 bases of the junction left unmatched. CDR3 residues: CASTGTGMRANEKLFF. The DNA of the CDR3 is TGCGCCAGCACCGGGACAGGGATGCGGGCTAATGAAAAACTGTTTTTT.

The gene calls are TRBV7-9 and TRBJ1-1; D is ambiguous. The V gene's germline CDR1 is SEHNR and CDR2 FQNEAQ (reference sequence). The CDR3 spans 13 residues. Trimming removed 0 bases from V and 0 bases from J, with 2 bases in between. CDR3 coding DNA: TGTGCCAGCAGCTTAGCCATGAACACTGAAGCTTTCTTT. Translating gives CASSLAMNTEAFF.

The CDR3 reads CASSPQQGPYNEQFF. In nucleotides, the CDR3 is TGTGCCAGCAGCCCACAACAGGGCCCATACAATGAGCAGTTCTTC. This chain connects TRBV7-9 to TRBJ2-1, with a tentative D call TRBD1 (6 bases). Trimming took 5 bases from V and 4 from J, leaving 15 bases between them. The CDR3 is 15 amino acids. CDR1 SEHNR and CDR2 FQNEAQ come from the germline V gene (reference sequence).

The chain couples TRBV4-1 to TRBJ2-7; the match to TRBD1 covers 9 bases. The CDR3 has 15 residues. V lost 3 bases to trimming and J lost 3 bases; unmatched junction nucleotides: 6. CDR1 and CDR2 from the germline V gene are MGHRA and YSYEKL. The CDR3 sequence: CASSHPGQGVYEQYF. DNA of the CDR3: TGCGCCAGCAGCCATCCGGGACAGGGAGTCTACGAGCAGTACTTC.

V and J are TRBV28 and TRBJ2-1; D is perhaps TRBD2 (5 bases). The CDR3 extends over 10 amino acids. Germline assignment: CDR1 MDHEN and CDR2 SYDVKM. V shed 9 bases and J shed 10 bases, with 10 bases lying between them. The CDR3 coding sequence is TGTGCCAGTGGGCCGGGAGAGCAGTTCTTC. Amino acids: CASGPGEQFF. The entire variable domain, with the rest obtained from reference TRBV28 and TRBJ2-1, is as follows: DVKVTQSSRYLVKRTGEKVFLECVQDMDHENMFWYRQDPGLGLRLIYFSYDVKMKEKGDIPEGYSVSREKKERFSLILESASTNQTSMYLCASGPGEQFFGPGTRLTVL.

V gene TRBV6-2 or TRBV6-3 combines with J gene TRBJ2-1, with a weak D call TRBD1 (5 bases). Germline V gives CDR1 MNHEY, CDR2 SVGEGT. V lost 2 bases to trimming and J lost 6 bases, with 11 bases between them. CDR3 length: 14 amino acids. As DNA, the CDR3 is TGTGCCAGCAGTTACCACAGGATGGGCAATGAGCAGTTCTTC. This sequence encodes CASSYHRMGNEQFF.

This chain connects TRBV11-3 to TRBJ2-5, with TRBD2 matching 13 bases. This CDR3 is built from 15 residues. The germline V gene encodes CDR1 SGHNT and CDR2 YENEEA. The ends lost 5 bases at V and 4 bases at J; junction bases unmatched: 4. CDR3 protein: CASSGRTSGGETQYF. For the CDR3, the DNA is TGTGCCAGCAGCGGCCGGACTAGCGGGGGAGAGACCCAGTACTTC.